The 11 T cell receptor beta chains below were found in one sample sequenced in a study of blood T cell repertoires in COVID-19 (dated by TCRdb to 2018 to 2020). Receptors were amplified or captured by the immunoSEQ multiplex PCR assay. Entries here come from immuneACCESS through TCRdb and include only in-frame sequences with V and J called. Some clones fail to appear in such tables; in the studies checked, an unresolved V gene covers under half of the shortfall, and the cause of the remainder is unknown. The sample table holds some 190,000 clones, of which around 82% were seen once. The ten largest account for around 4% of the sample. The material sequenced was PBMCs or T cells enriched from blood (not recorded which). These receptors originate from a man aged 25-40 years with acute COVID-19.

The chain recombines TRBV18 with TRBJ1-1, with D maybe TRBD1 (6 bases). The V gene's germline CDR1 is KGHSH and CDR2 LQKENI. There are 14 residues in the CDR3. Trimming took 2 bases from V and 4 from J, leaving 11 bases between them. The CDR3 DNA is TGTGCCAGCTCACCAACAGGGTTGCGCACTGAAGCTTTCTTT. Translation gives CASSPTGLRTEAFF.

A few counts support this clone. The rearrangement uses TRBV4-1 and TRBJ1-6; 8 bases are a match to TRBD1. Per the germline V gene, CDR1 is MGHRA and CDR2 is YSYEKL. This CDR3 comprises 17 residues. After removal of 2 bases from V and 10 bases from J, the junction contained 13 bases not matched to a gene. Here the CDR3 reads CASSQRDRGRIKSPLHF. The CDR3 nucleotides are TGCGCCAGCAGCCAACGTGACAGGGGTCGAATTAAGTCACCCCTCCACTTT.

This clone occurred once. The chain links TRBV19 to TRBJ2-3; a possible D gene is TRBD2 (7 bases). The germline V gene encodes CDR1 LNHDA and CDR2 SQIVND (reference sequence). The CDR3 is 15 amino acids. The germline V and J ends were trimmed by 6 bases and 5 bases, with 18 bases remaining between them. The CDR3 nucleotides read TGTGCCAGTAGACCAACGGCGGGGGCGGGAGATACGCAGTATTTT. Its protein is CASRPTAGAGDTQYF.

V is TRBV9 and J is TRBJ2-1; D ambiguous. Between the trimmed V and J ends, which lost 4 bases and 8 bases, there was a span of 10 bases. CDR3 length: 12 residues. Germline V CDR1 and CDR2: SGDLS, YYNGEE. CDR3 loop: CASSPRVDEQFF. The CDR3 DNA follows: TGTGCCAGCAGCCCCCGGGTAGATGAGCAGTTCTTC.

V and J are TRBV28 and TRBJ2-5; a weak D match, TRBD2 (6 bases). CDR3 size: 14 residues. V dropped 6 bases and J dropped 2 bases, with 13 bases sitting between them. Germline V lookup: CDR1 MDHEN, CDR2 SYDVKM. The CDR3 DNA sequence: TGTGCCAGCAGCAGTGCGGGACCTCAAGAGACCCAGTACTTC. Protein: CASSSAGPQETQYF.

The V gene is TRBV9, the J gene TRBJ2-2; 7 nucleotides match TRBD1. Germline CDR1 SGDLS, CDR2 YYNGEE. Trimming took 5 bases from V and 2 from J; bases not matched to a gene: 12. The CDR3 length is 17 residues. The CDR3 reads CASSDTPGQRNTGELFF. The CDR3, as DNA: TGTGCCAGCAGTGACACCCCGGGACAGCGTAACACCGGGGAGCTGTTTTTT.

V and J are TRBV7-6 and TRBJ1-1; 9 nucleotides agree with TRBD1. V dropped 5 bases and J dropped 6; count of bases not matched to a gene: 7. Germline CDR1 SGHVS, CDR2 FNYEAQ. The CDR3 totals 14 residues. This chain's CDR3 is CASSPTGGNSEAFF. The CDR3 nucleotides read TGTGCCAGCAGCCCGACAGGGGGAAACTCTGAAGCTTTCTTT.

The chain links TRBV30 to TRBJ1-5; tentatively, D is TRBD1 (5 bases). V lost 0 bases and J 4 bases, leaving 7 bases between the germline ends. Germline CDR1 GTSNPN, CDR2 SVGIG (reference sequence). The CDR3 runs to 13 residues. The CDR3 DNA sequence: TGTGCCTGGAGTGTTAAGGGGAATCAGCCCCAGCATTTT. Protein: CAWSVKGNQPQHF. Full variable domain (rest looked up from reference TRBV30 and TRBJ1-5): SQTIHQWPATLVQPVGSPLSLECTVEGTSNPNLYWYRQAAGRGLQLLFYSVGIGQISSEVPQNLSASRPQDRQFILSSKKLLLSDSGFYLCAWSVKGNQPQHFGDGTRLSIL.

The chain links TRBV5-1 to TRBJ1-3; 8 bases match TRBD1. The V and J ends lost 0 bases and 2 bases, in that order; junction bases with no gene match: 1. The CDR3 runs to 15 residues. Germline CDR1 reads SGHRS; CDR2 reads YFSETQ. In DNA, the CDR3 is TGCGCCAGCAGCTTGGCGACAGGGGCTGGAAACACCATATATTTT. As protein: CASSLATGAGNTIYF.

The sample holds a few counts of this clone. V is TRBV15 and J is TRBJ2-3; 9 bases line up with TRBD1. The length of the CDR3 is 16 residues. Looked up from germline, CDR1 is LNHNV and CDR2 is YYDKDF (reference sequence). Trimming removed 3 bases from V and 2 bases from J; junction bases left unmatched: 6. The CDR3 here is CATSRGDRDHTDTQYF. In DNA form, the CDR3 reads TGTGCCACCAGCAGGGGGGACAGGGATCACACAGATACGCAGTATTTT.

This sequence joins TRBV30 and TRBJ1-1; D uncertain. V lost 5 bases, J lost 1 base, and 11 bases lay in between. The CDR3 loop spans 13 amino acids. Germline lookup yields CDR1 GTSNPN and CDR2 SVGIG (reference sequence). CDR3 nucleotide sequence: TGTGCCTGGGTTTGGTTAGCGAACACTGAAGCTTTCTTT. Amino acids: CAWVWLANTEAFF.